This T cell receptor (beta chain) appears in the sequencing data of a study of shared clonotypes between healthy human individuals. Method: immunoSEQ multiplex PCR; TCRdb's copy keeps in-frame clones and lacks some. The sample gives more than 2 million clones, 85% to 95% of which show up once; under 0.15% is in the top ten. V gave up 4 bases and J gave up 3 bases, with 13 bases separating them. Germline V gives CDR1 SGHRS, CDR2 YFSETQ. This CDR3 has 15 amino acids. The source material was naive CD4+ T cells sorted from blood. Subset of the sample: CD45RA+ positively selected. The TCR originated in a man aged 18 to 30 in good health. This sequence joins TRBV5-1 and TRBJ2-2; D not certain. CDR3: CASSPGLAHTGELFF. The CDR3 bases are TGCGCCAGCAGCCCGGGCCTGGCTCACACCGGGGAGCTGTTTTTT.